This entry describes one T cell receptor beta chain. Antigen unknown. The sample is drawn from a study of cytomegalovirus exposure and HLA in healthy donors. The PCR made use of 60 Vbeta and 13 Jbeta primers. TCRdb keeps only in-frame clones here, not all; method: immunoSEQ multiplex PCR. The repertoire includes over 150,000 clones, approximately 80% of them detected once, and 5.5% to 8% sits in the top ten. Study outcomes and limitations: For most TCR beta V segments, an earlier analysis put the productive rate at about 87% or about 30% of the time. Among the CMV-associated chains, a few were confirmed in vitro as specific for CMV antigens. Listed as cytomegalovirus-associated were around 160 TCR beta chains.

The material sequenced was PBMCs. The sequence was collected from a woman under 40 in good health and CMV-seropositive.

CDR3 sequence reads: CAIRPDLGTSTGELFF. The DNA of the CDR3 is TGTGCCATCAGGCCTGACCTCGGGACAAGCACCGGGGAGCTGTTTTTT. The chain links TRBV10-3 to TRBJ2-2; D might be TRBD1 (6 bases). CDR3 length: 16 residues. Trimming took off 6 bases at V and 4 bases at J, with 18 bases between the two ends. In germline, CDR1 is ENHRY, CDR2 SYGVKD.